One sample yielded the 9 T cell receptor beta chains listed below, sequenced in a study of cytotoxic CD8 clonotypes in ibrutinib-treated CLL. Repertoires were generated with immunoSEQ multiplex PCR, while TCRdb's copy carries only in-frame clones and drops some. In the table there are approximately 330,000 clones, just under 80% of which are singletons. The sequencing here drew on PBMCs, taken before ibrutinib treatment. Every receptor here comes from a human donor with chronic lymphocytic leukemia.

The chain has TRBV5-1 and TRBJ2-3, with 11 bases identical to TRBD2. CDR1 is SGHRS, CDR2 YFSETQ, per germline. This CDR3 has 16 amino acids. V lost 0 bases and J lost 4; bases outside the gene matches: 4. The CDR3 region is CASSLVTSGSADTQYF. CDR3 bases: TGCGCCAGCAGCTTGGTTACTAGCGGGAGTGCAGATACGCAGTATTTT. The whole variable domain, remainder taken from reference TRBV5-1 and TRBJ2-3, is KAGVTQTPRYLIKTRGQQVTLSCSPISGHRSVSWYQQTPGQGLQFLFEYFSETQRNKGNFPGRFSGRQFSNSRSEMNVSTLELGDSALYLCASSLVTSGSADTQYFGPGTRLTVL.

The CDR3: CASSQYGGGGRPDTQYF. The CDR3 DNA reads as TGTGCCAGCAGTCAGTACGGCGGGGGAGGGAGACCAGATACGCAGTATTTT. V and J are TRBV28 and TRBJ2-3; TRBD2 aligns across 7 bases. V lost 5 bases, J lost 4 bases, and 15 bases stayed unmatched. CDR1 and CDR2 (germline): MDHEN, SYDVKM. The CDR3 runs to 17 residues.

In its sample, this clone was seen a few times. J is TRBJ2-2 and V is TRBV10-3; weak D call: TRBD2 (5 bases). CDR1 and CDR2 (germline): ENHRY, SYGVKD. V gave up 0 bases and J gave up 5 bases, with 10 bases separating them. The CDR3 consists of 15 residues. The CDR3 DNA reads TGTGCCATCAGTGAGTCGTGGGGAGAGACCGGGGAGCTGTTTTTT. Translation gives CAISESWGETGELFF.

V is TRBV5-4 and J is TRBJ2-1; the match to TRBD1 covers 8 bases. Per germline, CDR1 SGHNT and CDR2 YYREEE (reference sequence). V was clipped by 6 bases and J by 2 bases; unmatched bases: 7. The CDR3 covers 15 residues. Written as DNA, the CDR3 is TGTGCCAGCATCAACGACAGGGGTCCCTACAATGAGCAGTTCTTC. It encodes CASINDRGPYNEQFF.

The genes are TRBV15 and TRBJ2-1; D gene ambiguous. Germline V gene lookup returns CDR1 LNHNV and CDR2 YYDKDF (reference sequence). The V end was cut by 0 bases, the J end by 0 bases, with 9 bases between. The CDR3 is 16 amino acids. CDR3 coding DNA: TGTGCCACCAGCAGAGACTTGATTTCCTCCTACAATGAGCAGTTCTTC. Translation: CATSRDLISSYNEQFF.

The CDR3 here is CATGSSGNTIYF. In nucleotides, the CDR3 is TGTGCCACCGGGAGCTCTGGAAACACCATATATTTT. The chain recombines TRBV25-1 with TRBJ1-3; no clear D. This CDR3 is 12 amino acids long. The V end lost 10 bases, the J end lost 0 bases, and 7 bases lay between the germline ends. The V gene's germline CDR1 is MGHDK and CDR2 SYGVNS.

The chain has TRBV27 and TRBJ2-5; 9 bases are shared with TRBD1. Germline CDR1 reads MNHEY; CDR2 reads SMNVEV (reference sequence). The J segment lost 5 bases and the V segment lost 6 bases, leaving 7 bases of the junction unmatched. This CDR3 is 14 amino acids long. The CDR3: CASSLGTGRETQYF. The DNA of the CDR3 is TGTGCCAGCAGCCTTGGGACAGGGAGGGAGACCCAGTACTTC.

The chain links TRBV6-6 to TRBJ2-7; D unclear. The CDR3 has 13 residues. V lost 7 bases and J 0 bases, leaving 10 bases between the germline ends. Per germline, CDR1 MNHNY and CDR2 SVGAGI (reference sequence). This CDR3 is CASNGYVSYEQYF. The CDR3 DNA follows: TGTGCCAGCAATGGCTACGTCTCCTACGAGCAGTACTTC.

As regards this clone: Other DNA sequences in the same sample also yield this CDR3. The rearrangement links TRBV20-1 to TRBJ1-4; D is unclear. The V gene lost 6 bases and the J gene lost 7 bases, with 9 bases spanning the gap. This CDR3 is built from 11 residues. Germline CDR1 DFQATT, CDR2 SNEGSKA (reference sequence). In nucleotides, the CDR3 is TGCAGTGCCCGCGACCGTGAAAAACTGTTTTTT. It specifies CSARDREKLFF.